This T cell receptor beta chain was found in a study of cytomegalovirus exposure and HLA in healthy donors. The CDR3 contains 15 residues. Germline V gene sequence: CDR1 MDHEN, CDR2 SYDVKM. J was trimmed by 4 bases and V by 3 bases; bases with no gene match: 7. This clone appeared once. Vbeta (60) and Jbeta (13) primers were used in the PCR. Sequenced by immunoSEQ multiplex PCR; TCRdb stores in-frame clones only, minus some. The sample lists fewer than 150,000 clones, approximately 83% seen once, with approximately 3.4% in the top ten. The clonotype was recovered from a man aged 35-49 years in good health and CMV-seronegative. The rearrangement links TRBV28 to TRBJ2-3; 7 nucleotides align to TRBD2. The specimen was PBMCs. Written as DNA, the CDR3 is TGTGCCAGCAGTTTTGCTGCGGGAGCCTCAGATACGCAGTATTTT. Translated, it gives CASSFAAGASDTQYF. The full variable domain, its missing parts supplied by reference TRBV28 and TRBJ2-3, is DVKVTQSSRYLVKRTGEKVFLECVQDMDHENMFWYRQDPGLGLRLIYFSYDVKMKEKGDIPEGYSVSREKKERFSLILESASTNQTSMYLCASSFAAGASDTQYFGPGTRLTVL.